This is a list of T cell receptor beta chains from one sample in a study of blood T cell repertoires in COVID-19. Sequenced by immunoSEQ multiplex PCR; TCRdb stores in-frame clones only, minus some. The sample contains approximately 13,000 clones, more than 65% of which appear only once. Sequenced sample: peripheral blood. These receptors originate from a man in his fifties or sixties with COVID-19, enrolled during active disease. CDR3s include the opening cysteine and the closing phenylalanine or tryptophan. Fields, in order: V gene, J gene, CDR3 protein.

V: TRBV7-9; J: TRBJ2-5; CDR3: CASSPFGGGPQETQYF
V: TRBV28; J: TRBJ1-6; CDR3: CASSLRQGGSPLHF
V: TRBV4-1; J: TRBJ1-1; CDR3: CASSQAGEPYTEAFF
V: TRBV19; J: TRBJ1-1; CDR3: CASSPTGVAEAFF
V: TRBV6-1; J: TRBJ1-5; CDR3: CASSEVPRGSNQPQHF
V: TRBV4-1; J: TRBJ2-7; CDR3: CASSQVSGQGAYEQYF
V: TRBV7-9; J: TRBJ1-6; CDR3: CASSLGSTPLHF
V: TRBV10-3; J: TRBJ1-3; CDR3: CAISATPQGSSGNTIYF
V: TRBV2; J: TRBJ2-1; CDR3: CASSVGLAGGGYEQFF
V: TRBV6-2/TRBV6-3; J: TRBJ2-3; CDR3: CASSSRVRVSTDTQYF
V: TRBV4-3; J: TRBJ1-2; CDR3: CASSQGTRSKYGYTF
V: TRBV6-6; J: TRBJ2-1; CDR3: CASSRDRARNEQFF
V: TRBV5-1; J: TRBJ2-7; CDR3: CASSWTGGYEQYF
V: TRBV20-1; J: TRBJ2-7; CDR3: CSATSNYEQYF
V: TRBV5-6; J: TRBJ1-6; CDR3: CASSPGTGGRNSPLHF
V: TRBV11-2; J: TRBJ2-3; CDR3: CASIDRSGEDTQYF
V: TRBV24-1; J: TRBJ2-5; CDR3: CATSDVGALETQYF
V: TRBV3-1/TRBV3-2; J: TRBJ1-6; CDR3: CASSHAPRTGNSPLHF
V: TRBV19; J: TRBJ1-1; CDR3: CASSIAGTGVRAFF
V: TRBV7-9; J: TRBJ1-2; CDR3: CASSQSTGKRYNYGYTF
V: TRBV10-3; J: TRBJ1-2; CDR3: CAISESEGARYGYTF
V: TRBV7-9; J: TRBJ2-3; CDR3: CASSLLAASTDTQYF